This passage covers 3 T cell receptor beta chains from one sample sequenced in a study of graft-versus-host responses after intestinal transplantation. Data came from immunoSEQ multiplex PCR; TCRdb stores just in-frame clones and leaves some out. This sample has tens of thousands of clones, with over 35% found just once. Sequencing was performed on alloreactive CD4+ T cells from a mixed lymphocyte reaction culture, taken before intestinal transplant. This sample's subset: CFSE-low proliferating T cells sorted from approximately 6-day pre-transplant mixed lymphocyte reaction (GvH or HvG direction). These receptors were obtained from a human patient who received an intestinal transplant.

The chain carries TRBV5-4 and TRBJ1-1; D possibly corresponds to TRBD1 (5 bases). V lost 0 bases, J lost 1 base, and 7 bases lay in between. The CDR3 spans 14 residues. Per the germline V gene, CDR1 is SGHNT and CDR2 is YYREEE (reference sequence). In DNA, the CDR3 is TGTGCCAGCAGCTTGGCCGGGGGGAACACTGAAGCTTTCTTT. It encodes CASSLAGGNTEAFF.

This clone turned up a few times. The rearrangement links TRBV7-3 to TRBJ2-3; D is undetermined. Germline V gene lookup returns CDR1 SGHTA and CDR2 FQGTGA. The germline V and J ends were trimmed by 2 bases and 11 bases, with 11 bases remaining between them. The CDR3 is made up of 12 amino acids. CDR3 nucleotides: TGTGCCAGCAGCTTACCCGGCGGAAAGCAGTATTTT. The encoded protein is CASSLPGGKQYF.

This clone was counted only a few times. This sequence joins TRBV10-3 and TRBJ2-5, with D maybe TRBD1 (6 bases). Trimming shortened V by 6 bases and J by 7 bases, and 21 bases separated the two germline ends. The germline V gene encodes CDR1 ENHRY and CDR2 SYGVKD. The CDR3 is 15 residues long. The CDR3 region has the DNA TGTGCCATCAGCGACCCCCGGACAGTCCTGGGGACCCAGTACTTC. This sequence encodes CAISDPRTVLGTQYF.